These T cell receptor beta chains were read from a single sample in a study of early T cells in non-severe SARS-CoV-2 infection. MiXCR was run by TCRdb on the 5' RACE reads, yielding one entry per CDR3 protein. The sample has 45,000 to 55,000 distinct CDR3 sequences, 11% seen once. The sequenced material came from whole blood. The origin of the receptors is an adult who was a healthcare worker with PCR-confirmed SARS-CoV-2 infection or an uninfected control (not recorded which). The CDR3 runs from the conserved cysteine through the conserved F or W. D genes are given only for firm matches. The size field is filled for only some rows; it gives once, few, many or a size class.

D gene | J gene | V gene | clone size | CDR3 protein | CDR3 DNA
TRBD2 | TRBJ2-7 | TRBV2 | few | CASRGGVGDSYEQYF | TGTGCCAGCAGGGGAGGGGTCGGAGATTCCTACGAGCAGTACTTC
. | TRBJ2-1 | TRBV12-3/TRBV12-4 | few | CASTLGAGIYNEQFF | TGTGCCAGCACCCTGGGGGCGGGGATCTACAATGAGCAGTTCTTC
. | TRBJ1-1 | TRBV2 | . | CASSLYTGGTEAFF | TGTGCCAGCAGTTTATACACCGGAGGCACTGAAGCTTTCTTT
TRBD2 | TRBJ2-1 | TRBV30 | many | CAWEREGNNEQFF | TGTGCCTGGGAGCGGGAGGGAAACAATGAGCAGTTCTTC
. | TRBJ2-1 | TRBV2 | . | CATQGSSYNEQFF | TGTGCCACTCAGGGGAGCTCCTACAATGAGCAGTTCTTC
. | TRBJ2-5 | TRBV3-1 | many | CASSHGGETQYF | TGTGCCAGCAGCCATGGCGGGGAGACCCAGTACTTC
. | TRBJ2-5 | TRBV7-6 | many | CASSLDRRLQETQYF | TGTGCCAGCAGCTTAGACCGGCGCCTGCAAGAGACCCAGTACTTC
. | TRBJ2-7 | TRBV24-1 | few | CATSDQPGRSYEQYF | TGTGCCACCAGTGACCAACCCGGCCGCTCCTACGAGCAGTACTTC
TRBD2 | TRBJ2-3 | TRBV9 | few | CASSAGTSGTDTQYF | TGTGCCAGCAGCGCGGGGACTAGCGGCACAGATACGCAGTATTTT
. | TRBJ1-5 | TRBV12-3/TRBV12-4 | many | CASSLWGEMNPPQHF | TGTGCCAGCAGTTTATGGGGTGAGATGAATCCGCCCCAGCATTTT
. | TRBJ2-1 | TRBV12-3/TRBV12-4 | many | CASSSLKEGYEQFF | TGTGCCAGCAGTAGCCTAAAGGAAGGATATGAGCAGTTCTTC
TRBD1 | TRBJ2-2 | TRBV7-3 | few | CASSLQVGGSTGELFF | TGTGCCAGCAGCTTACAAGTAGGGGGCAGTACCGGGGAGCTGTTTTTT
TRBD1 | TRBJ2-2 | TRBV20-1 | few | CSATREGTGSTTGELFF | TGCAGTGCTACCCGGGAAGGGACAGGGTCTACCACCGGGGAGCTGTTTTTT
. | TRBJ1-2 | TRBV3-1 | few | CASSQVTGANYGYTF | TGTGCCAGCAGCCAAGTTACAGGTGCCAACTATGGCTACACCTTC
. | TRBJ2-2 | TRBV5-1 | many | CASSSMSASVTGELFF | TGCGCCAGCAGCTCTATGTCGGCTAGCGTCACCGGGGAGCTGTTTTTT
. | TRBJ2-2 | TRBV18 | few | CASSPRFGTAVGTGELFF | TGTGCCAGCTCACCACGTTTCGGGACCGCTGTGGGCACCGGGGAGCTGTTTTTT
TRBD1 | TRBJ1-1 | TRBV28 | many | CASSRLGTENTEAFF | TGTGCCAGCAGCCGCCTCGGGACAGAGAACACTGAAGCTTTCTTT
. | TRBJ1-6 | TRBV24-1 | . | CARLAKKGSPLHF | TGTGCCCGCTTGGCGAAAAAAGGCTCACCCCTCCACTTT
. | TRBJ1-1 | TRBV18 | many | CASSPTMSDTEAFF | TGTGCCAGCTCACCTACGATGAGTGACACTGAAGCTTTCTTT
. | TRBJ1-1 | TRBV25-1 | few | CASSEPGGGTEAFF | TGTGCCAGCAGTGAACCCGGCGGGGGTACTGAAGCTTTCTTT
. | TRBJ1-2 | TRBV7-2 | . | CASSSTRPGGYTF | TGTGCCAGCAGCTCCACCCGGCCAGGGGGCTACACCTTC
. | TRBJ1-2 | TRBV10-3 | . | CAISEPPGTSNYGYTF | TGTGCCATCAGTGAGCCCCCCGGGACATCGAACTATGGCTACACCTTC
. | TRBJ1-3 | TRBV9 | . | CASSLTGNTIYF | TGTGCCAGCAGCCTGACAGGAAACACCATATATTTT
TRBD2 | TRBJ2-1 | TRBV5-1 | many | CASSLGGGFPSSYNEQFF | TGCGCCAGCAGCTTGGGCGGGGGTTTCCCCAGCTCCTACAATGAGCAGTTCTTC
. | TRBJ1-2 | TRBV7-9 | many | CASTKAAESYTF | TGTGCCAGCACCAAAGCGGCAGAGAGCTACACCTTC
. | TRBJ2-2 | TRBV18 | many | CASSPVGVGELFF | TGTGCCAGCTCACCAGTCGGGGTCGGGGAGCTGTTTTTT
. | TRBJ2-2 | TRBV27 | few | CASSPHRGRASTGELFF | TGTGCCAGCAGTCCGCACCGGGGCCGGGCTTCCACCGGGGAGCTGTTTTTT
TRBD2 | TRBJ2-5 | TRBV12-3/TRBV12-4 | . | CASRGTSEGTQYF | TGTGCCAGCAGGGGGACTAGCGAGGGGACCCAGTACTTC
. | TRBJ2-7 | TRBV6-1 | . | CASSETRGRYEQYF | TGTGCCAGCAGTGAGACCAGGGGGAGGTACGAGCAGTACTTC
TRBD1 | TRBJ1-5 | TRBV30 | . | CAWSVGTVYQPQHF | TGTGCCTGGAGTGTAGGGACAGTTTATCAGCCCCAGCATTTT
. | TRBJ2-3 | TRBV27 | few | CASSLRVADTQYF | TGTGCCAGCAGTTTAAGAGTGGCAGATACGCAGTATTTT
TRBD1 | TRBJ1-3 | TRBV20-1 | few | CSARDRGHNTIYF | TGCAGTGCTCGGGACAGGGGGCACAACACCATATATTTT
. | TRBJ1-6 | TRBV12-3/TRBV12-4 | many | CASSTDLVRNSPLHF | TGTGCCAGCAGCACCGACCTGGTCCGGAATTCACCCCTCCACTTT
. | TRBJ2-7 | TRBV5-1 | many | CASSLARKPHEQYF | TGCGCCAGCAGCTTGGCCAGAAAACCGCACGAGCAGTACTTC
. | TRBJ1-4 | TRBV10-2 | many | CASSSSGVLNEKLFF | TGCGCCAGCTCCTCTTCAGGGGTCCTTAATGAAAAACTGTTTTTT
. | TRBJ2-4 | TRBV3-1 | many | CASSQDRWDGLAKNIQYF | TGTGCCAGCAGCCAAGATCGGTGGGACGGACTAGCCAAAAACATTCAGTACTTC
. | TRBJ2-7 | TRBV12-3/TRBV12-4 | many | CASSSRTASYEQYF | TGTGCCAGCAGTTCGCGAACCGCCTCCTACGAGCAGTACTTC
. | TRBJ1-5 | TRBV3-1 | . | CASSQDNRGNQPQHF | TGTGCCAGCAGCCAAGACAACAGGGGCAATCAGCCCCAGCATTTT
. | TRBJ2-3 | TRBV20-1 | few | CSALRQGSGTDTQYF | TGCAGTGCCCTGAGGCAGGGATCGGGCACAGATACGCAGTATTTT
. | TRBJ2-4 | TRBV20-1 | . | CSASGGGGENIQYF | TGCAGTGCTAGTGGGGGTGGAGGCGAAAACATTCAGTACTTC
. | TRBJ2-1 | TRBV7-8 | . | CASSQRDSSYNEQFF | TGTGCCAGCAGCCAGCGGGACAGTTCCTACAATGAGCAGTTCTTC
TRBD2 | TRBJ2-1 | TRBV28 | . | CASSFLTSGAYNEQFF | TGTGCCAGCAGTTTTCTCACTAGCGGGGCCTACAATGAGCAGTTCTTC
. | TRBJ1-6 | TRBV27 | few | CASSLLQGRDSPLHF | TGTGCCAGCAGTTTATTGCAGGGAAGGGATTCACCCCTCCACTTT
. | TRBJ1-4 | TRBV2 | many | CASSENSAFATNEKLFF | TGTGCCAGCAGTGAGAATTCGGCTTTCGCAACTAATGAAAAACTGTTTTTT
. | TRBJ1-4 | TRBV29-1 | . | CSGPVSTNEKLFF | TGCAGCGGCCCGGTTTCAACTAATGAAAAACTGTTTTTT
TRBD2 | TRBJ2-3 | TRBV7-9 | many | CASSLPTSGGVKDTQYF | TGTGCCAGCAGCTTACCTACTAGCGGGGGGGTTAAAGATACGCAGTATTTT
. | TRBJ1-5 | TRBV5-1 | . | CASSLETGLSCNQPQHF | TGCGCCAGCAGCTTGGAAACGGGCTTAAGTTGCAATCAGCCCCAGCATTTT
TRBD2 | TRBJ2-3 | TRBV28 | . | CASSPQTSGVTDTQYF | TGTGCCAGCAGTCCACAGACTAGCGGGGTCACAGATACGCAGTATTTT
TRBD1 | TRBJ1-3 | TRBV7-2 | few | CASSLTGNSGNTIYF | TGTGCCAGCAGCTTGACAGGGAACTCTGGAAACACCATATATTTT
. | TRBJ2-7 | TRBV4-2 | many | CASSQGAAKGPYEQYF | TGTGCCAGCAGCCAGGGGGCGGCTAAAGGCCCCTACGAGCAGTACTTC
. | TRBJ2-1 | TRBV11-2 | . | CASSLTDNEQFF | TGTGCCAGCAGCTTGACAGACAATGAGCAGTTCTTC
. | TRBJ1-6 | TRBV11-2 | . | CATPSYNSPLHF | TGTGCCACCCCCTCCTATAATTCACCCCTCCACTTT
TRBD2 | TRBJ2-4 | TRBV9 | . | CASSVGKTSGALAKNIQYF | TGTGCCAGCAGCGTAGGGAAGACTAGCGGAGCGCTAGCCAAAAACATTCAGTACTTC
. | TRBJ1-5 | TRBV2 | many | CASTFLDDNQPQHF | TGTGCCAGCACCTTCTTGGATGACAATCAGCCCCAGCATTTT
TRBD1 | TRBJ2-3 | TRBV7-2 | few | CASSLARAGGTDTQYF | TGTGCCAGCAGCTTAGCGCGGGCAGGGGGTACAGATACGCAGTATTTT